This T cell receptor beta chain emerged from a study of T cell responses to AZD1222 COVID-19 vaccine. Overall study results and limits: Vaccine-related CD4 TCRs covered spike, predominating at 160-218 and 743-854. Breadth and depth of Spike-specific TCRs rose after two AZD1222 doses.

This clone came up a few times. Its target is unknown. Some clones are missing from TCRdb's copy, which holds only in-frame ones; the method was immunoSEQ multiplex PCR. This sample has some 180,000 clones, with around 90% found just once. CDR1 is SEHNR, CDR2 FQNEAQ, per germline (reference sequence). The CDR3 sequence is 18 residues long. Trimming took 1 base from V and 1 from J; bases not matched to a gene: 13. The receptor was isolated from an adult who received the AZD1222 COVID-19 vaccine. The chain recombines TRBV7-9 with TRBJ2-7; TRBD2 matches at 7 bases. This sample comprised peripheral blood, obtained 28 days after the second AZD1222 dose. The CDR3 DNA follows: TGTGCCAGCAGCTTAGAGGGTTGGGGGAGGGAATTTTCCTACGAGCAGTACTTC. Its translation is CASSLEGWGREFSYEQYF.